These 7 T cell receptor beta chains share one sample of origin, sequenced in a study of T cell repertoires in cytomegalovirus infection. Using its own MiXCR run on the reads, TCRdb lists one record per CDR3 protein. The sample carries 200,000 to 300,000 distinct CDR3 sequences, approximately 7% recorded once. Sequenced material: PBMCs. Receptors originate from a human donor in good health (CMV status not recorded). Some clones in this sample may be carry-over from other donors' samples.

This clonotype occurred many times. The V gene is TRBV28, the J gene TRBJ2-7; no reliable D call. V was shortened by 6 bases and J by 0 bases, with 15 bases between the two germline ends. The CDR3 sequence is 15 residues long. Germline values: CDR1 MDHEN, CDR2 SYDVKM. CDR3 DNA: TGTGCCAGCAGACGCTCAGGCTTTAGCTCCTACGAGCAGTACTTC. It specifies CASRRSGFSSYEQYF.

The chain is built from TRBV7-9 and TRBJ1-2, with TRBD1 identical over 9 bases. Germline-derived CDR1 and CDR2 are SEHNR and FQNEAQ (reference sequence). There are 17 residues in the CDR3. J gave up 2 bases and V 5 bases, and 12 bases lay outside the gene matches. CDR3 sequence: CASSPPGQGFQNYGYTF. The CDR3 DNA reads TGTGCCAGCAGCCCACCGGGACAGGGATTTCAAAACTATGGCTACACCTTC.

This clonotype was picked up many times. The chain employs TRBV12-3 or TRBV12-4 and TRBJ2-1; TRBD1 might be the D (6 bases). V lost 9 bases and J 15 bases, leaving 27 bases between the germline ends. The CDR3 spans 14 residues. CDR3 bases: TGTGCCAGTTCAAGGGGGTTAAGAGGGGTCACGCGGTTCTTC. Its protein is CASSRGLRGVTRFF.

This sequence joins TRBV20-1 and TRBJ2-7, with D perhaps matching TRBD2 (5 bases). CDR1 is DFQATT and CDR2 is SNEGSKA in the germline V gene (reference sequence). Trimming left V 0 bases short and J 3 bases short, with 15 bases between. The CDR3 has 15 residues. CDR3: CSARDRRQSGYEQYF. DNA for the CDR3: TGCAGTGCTAGAGATCGTCGGCAGAGCGGCTACGAGCAGTACTTC.

This clonotype was counted ten times or more. The J gene is TRBJ2-7, the V gene TRBV10-3; no firm D call. The CDR3 runs 13 residues. From germline, CDR1 is ENHRY and CDR2 SYGVKD. The germline V and J ends were trimmed by 8 bases and 0 bases, with 11 bases remaining between them. The CDR3 nucleotides are TGTGCCATCCGTGGGTTGAGCTCCTACGAGCAGTACTTC. Protein product: CAIRGLSSYEQYF.

The CDR3 is CSVEDAPSEAFF. Here the CDR3 DNA reads TGCAGCGTTGAAGATGCACCCTCAGAAGCTTTCTTT. This chain uses TRBV29-1 with TRBJ1-1; no definite D call. The CDR3 is 12 amino acids. Germline values: CDR1 SQVTM, CDR2 ANQGSEA. Trimming cost V 0 bases and J 8 bases, with 10 bases left between them.

This clonotype was observed at least ten times. The chain links TRBV29-1 to TRBJ2-4; perhaps TRBD2 as D (6 bases). The V and J ends lost 7 bases and 3 bases respectively, with 16 bases between them. CDR1 and CDR2 (germline): SQVTM, ANQGSEA. The CDR3 sequence is 14 residues long. This CDR3 reads CSAGGEVGKNIQYF. Written as DNA, the CDR3 is TGCAGCGCCGGAGGGGAAGTGGGCAAAAACATTCAGTACTTC.